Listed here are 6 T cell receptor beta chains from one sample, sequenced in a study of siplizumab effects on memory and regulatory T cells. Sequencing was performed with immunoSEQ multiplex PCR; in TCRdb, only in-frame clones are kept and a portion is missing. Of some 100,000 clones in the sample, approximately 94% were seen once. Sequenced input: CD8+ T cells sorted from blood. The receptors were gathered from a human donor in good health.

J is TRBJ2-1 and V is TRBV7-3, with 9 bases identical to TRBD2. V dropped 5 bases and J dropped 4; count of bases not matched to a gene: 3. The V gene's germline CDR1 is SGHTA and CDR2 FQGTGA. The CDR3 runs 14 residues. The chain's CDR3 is CASSPSGAYNEQFF. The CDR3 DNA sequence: TGTGCCAGCAGCCCTAGCGGGGCTTACAATGAGCAGTTCTTC.

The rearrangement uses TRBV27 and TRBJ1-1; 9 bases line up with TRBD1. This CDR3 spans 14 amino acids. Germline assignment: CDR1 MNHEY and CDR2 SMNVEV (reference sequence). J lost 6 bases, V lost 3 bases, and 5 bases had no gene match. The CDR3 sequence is CASSFWDRAAEAFF. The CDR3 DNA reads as TGTGCCAGCAGTTTTTGGGACAGGGCCGCTGAAGCTTTCTTT.

The CDR3 DNA follows: TGCGCCAGCAGCCCAGGCGTTGCGGGAGGGGATGGTTACGAGCAGTACTTC. This translates into CASSPGVAGGDGYEQYF. V is TRBV5-1 and J is TRBJ2-7, with TRBD2 matching 9 bases. Germline trimming cut 4 bases from V and 4 bases from J; bases unmatched to any gene: 15. CDR1 SGHRS and CDR2 YFSETQ come from the germline V gene. This CDR3 contains 17 residues.

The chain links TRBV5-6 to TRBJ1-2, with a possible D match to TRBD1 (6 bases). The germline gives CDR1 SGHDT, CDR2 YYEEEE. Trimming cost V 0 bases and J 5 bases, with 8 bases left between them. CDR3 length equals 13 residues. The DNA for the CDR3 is TGTGCCAGCAGCTTGGCGCAGGGGTATGGCTACACCTTC. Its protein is CASSLAQGYGYTF.

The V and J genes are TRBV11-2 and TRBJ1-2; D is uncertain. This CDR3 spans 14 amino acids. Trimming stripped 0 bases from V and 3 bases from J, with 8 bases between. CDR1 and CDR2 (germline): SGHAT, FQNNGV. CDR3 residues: CASSLEGLHYGYTF. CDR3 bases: TGTGCCAGCAGCTTAGAAGGGCTGCACTATGGCTACACCTTC.

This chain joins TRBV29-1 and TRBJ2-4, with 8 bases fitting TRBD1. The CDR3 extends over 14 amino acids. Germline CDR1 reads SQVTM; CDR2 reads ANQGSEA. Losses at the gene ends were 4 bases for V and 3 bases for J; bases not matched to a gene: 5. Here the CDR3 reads CSVVTGAIKNIQYF. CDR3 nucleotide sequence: TGCAGCGTTGTGACAGGGGCTATCAAAAACATTCAGTACTTC.